The source of this T cell receptor (beta chain) is a study of T-cell memory formation after mild COVID-19 (dated by TCRdb to the early 2020s). In terms of the full investigation: TCR sequence clusters from the two donors were found to be largely donor specific. In a couple of donors, T-cell clones that expanded and contracted after mild COVID-19 were tracked by sequencing TCRalpha and TCRbeta repertoires over time. Two young, previously healthy adult volunteers, one female and one male, were included in the cohort.

The instrument given in TCRdb is Illumina NovaSeq 6000. TCRalpha and TCRbeta cDNA libraries were constructed by 5'RACE with constant-segment primers, with sample barcodes and unique molecular identifiers being introduced. Trizol reagent was used to extract RNA from every sample. Libraries were amplified in two PCR steps, with a second sample barcode and Illumina TruSeq adapters added in the second step. Sequencing of the libraries was done on an Illumina NovaSeq, producing 2 x 150 bp paired-end reads. The authors processed their data as follows. Demultiplexing of reads and collapsing into UMI-guided consensus sequences were performed with migec v1.2.7. Using mixcr v2.1.11, UMI consensuses were aligned to TRA and TRB V and J templates and then assembled into clonotypes. A clonotype was counted as expanded or contracted only if both edgeR and NoisET called the change significant, with noise models trained on biological replicates. For edgeR calls, the thresholds were a false discovery rate-adjusted p below 0.01 and a log2 fold-change of 1. As an exploratory analysis of dynamics, max-normalized trajectories of the 1000 most abundant clonotypes were examined with PCA combined with hierarchical clustering. The CD4 or CD8 phenotype of responding clones was assigned using the separately sequenced CD4+ and CD8+ repertoires. TCRdb ran its own pipeline on the public reads, namely fastp trimming at Q25 and MiXCR clone calling, and kept in-frame beta chains. Duplicate CDR3 protein sequences are folded into a single record with the most common DNA and genes. TCRdb, not the original authors, processed these V and J calls. The sample has 350,000 to 400,000 distinct CDR3 sequences on record, about 21% of them singletons. Together, the top ten hold around 12% of the sample.

The trim is 0 bases for V and 5 bases for J, with a gap of 13 bases between the germline ends. There are 15 amino acids in the CDR3, from cysteine to phenylalanine inclusive. CDR3 DNA is the only sequence kept; it has 45 bases, read in frame from the first base. The germline V gene (reference sequence) provides CDR1 LGHDT and CDR2 YNNKEL. Worth noting for this clonotype: Its antigen specificity is not known. Per-base qualities were not stored, and no clone one base away is much larger.

Ficoll-Paque density gradient centrifugation was used to isolate PBMCs. Points the paper makes about the study in general: Contracting CD4+ clones turned up mainly in the CM and EM memory subsets, whereas EMRA was where CD8+ clones were enriched. Whether the second-wave clones peaking on day 37 were SARS-CoV-2 specific was not confirmed. The detection of some responding clones in pre-infection memory suggests that pre-existing cross-reactive memory T cells joined the SARS-CoV-2 response. Clones that contracted from day 15 to 85 showed balanced CD4/CD8 phenotypes, whereas a second wave of clones that expanded from day 15 to 37 leaned towards CD4+. Only two mild cases were covered by the study, and larger cohorts that include severe cases with pre-infection samples were considered necessary.

The TCR originated in an adult woman who had mild COVID-19 (a few samples of this study predate the infection). The sample titles of this study are shuffled in the database, so cell type and time point are left out; the donor was told from shared clones. Material: PBMCs or a T cell subset sorted from them (not recorded which). The receptor chain draws on TRBV3-1 and TRBJ2-5, with the D gene possibly TRBD1 or TRBD2, each one fitting 6 bases. The CDR3 reads as follows: CASSQEGGLRETQYF. In nucleotide form, the sequence is TGTGCCAGCAGCCAAGAGGGGGGCCTCAGGGAGACCCAGTACTTC.